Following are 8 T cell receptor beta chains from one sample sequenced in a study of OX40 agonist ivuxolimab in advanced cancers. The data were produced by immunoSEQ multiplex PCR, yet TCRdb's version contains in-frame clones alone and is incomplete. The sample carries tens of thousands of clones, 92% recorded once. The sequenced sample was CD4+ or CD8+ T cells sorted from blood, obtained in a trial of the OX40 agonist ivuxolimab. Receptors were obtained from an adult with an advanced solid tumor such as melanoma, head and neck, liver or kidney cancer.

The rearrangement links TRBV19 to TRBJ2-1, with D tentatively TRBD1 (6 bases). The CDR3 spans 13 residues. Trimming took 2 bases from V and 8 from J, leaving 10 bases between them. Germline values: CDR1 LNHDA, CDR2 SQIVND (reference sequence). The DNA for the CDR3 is TGTGCCAGTAGTATACGTCCAGGGGATGAGCAGTTCTTC. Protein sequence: CASSIRPGDEQFF.

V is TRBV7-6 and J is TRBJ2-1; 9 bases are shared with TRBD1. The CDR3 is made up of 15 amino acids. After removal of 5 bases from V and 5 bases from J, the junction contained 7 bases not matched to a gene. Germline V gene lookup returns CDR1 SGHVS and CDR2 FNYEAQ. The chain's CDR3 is CASSPMGDRDNEQFF. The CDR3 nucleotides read TGTGCCAGCAGCCCTATGGGGGACAGGGACAATGAGCAGTTCTTC.

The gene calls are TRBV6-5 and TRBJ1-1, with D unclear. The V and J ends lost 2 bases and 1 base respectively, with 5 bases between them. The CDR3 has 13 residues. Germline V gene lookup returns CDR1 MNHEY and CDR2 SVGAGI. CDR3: CASSYLRNTEAFF. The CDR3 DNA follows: TGTGCCAGCAGTTACCTCAGGAACACTGAAGCTTTCTTT.

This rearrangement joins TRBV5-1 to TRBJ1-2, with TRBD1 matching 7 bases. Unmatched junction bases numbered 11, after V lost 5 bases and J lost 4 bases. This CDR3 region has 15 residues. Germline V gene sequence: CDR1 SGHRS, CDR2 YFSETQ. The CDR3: CASRDTDRISYGYTF. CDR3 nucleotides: TGCGCCAGCAGAGATACGGACAGGATCTCCTATGGCTACACCTTC. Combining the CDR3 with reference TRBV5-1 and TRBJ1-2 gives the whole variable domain KAGVTQTPRYLIKTRGQQVTLSCSPISGHRSVSWYQQTPGQGLQFLFEYFSETQRNKGNFPGRFSGRQFSNSRSEMNVSTLELGDSALYLCASRDTDRISYGYTFGSGTRLTVV.

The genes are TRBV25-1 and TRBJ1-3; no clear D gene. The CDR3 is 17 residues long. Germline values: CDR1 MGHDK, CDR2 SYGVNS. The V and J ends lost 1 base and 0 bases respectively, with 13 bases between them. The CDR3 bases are TGTGCCAGCAGTGAATGGAAAACACAAAGCTCTGGAAACACCATATATTTT. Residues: CASSEWKTQSSGNTIYF.

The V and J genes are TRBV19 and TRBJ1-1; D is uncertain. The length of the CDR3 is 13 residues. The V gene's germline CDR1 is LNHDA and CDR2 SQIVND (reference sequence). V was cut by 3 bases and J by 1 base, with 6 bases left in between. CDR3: CASSMTGNTEAFF. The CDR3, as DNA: TGTGCCAGTAGTATGACGGGGAACACTGAAGCTTTCTTT. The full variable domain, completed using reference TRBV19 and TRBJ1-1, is DGGITQSPKYLFRKEGQNVTLSCEQNLNHDAMYWYRQDPGQGLRLIYYSQIVNDFQKGDIAEGYSVSREKKESFPLTVTSAQKNPTAFYLCASSMTGNTEAFFGQGTRLTVV.

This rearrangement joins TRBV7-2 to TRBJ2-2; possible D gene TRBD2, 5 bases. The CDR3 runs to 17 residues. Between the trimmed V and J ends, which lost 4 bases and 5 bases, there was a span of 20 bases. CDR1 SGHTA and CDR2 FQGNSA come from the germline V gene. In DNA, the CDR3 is TGTGCCAGCAGCTCCGACCCCCGGATCGAGGGAACCGGGGAGCTGTTTTTT. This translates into CASSSDPRIEGTGELFF.

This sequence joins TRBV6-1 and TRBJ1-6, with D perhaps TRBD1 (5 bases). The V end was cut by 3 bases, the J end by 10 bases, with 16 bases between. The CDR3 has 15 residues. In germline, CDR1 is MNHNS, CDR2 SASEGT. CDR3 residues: CASSDMSQGRSPLHF. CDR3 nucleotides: TGTGCCAGCAGTGATATGTCCCAGGGAAGATCACCCCTCCACTTT.